This T cell receptor (beta chain) was sequenced during a study of T cells expressing NK-cell markers. Study overall: Among the eight sequenced donors, seven tested HCMV-seropositive and one tested seronegative. Notes on the study in general: These same clonotypes (in several donors) also led the CD3+CD56-NKG2C+ fraction.

With regard to this clonotype: The antigen remains undetermined.

From the 5' RACE reads, TCRdb lists one entry per CDR3 protein and no DNA. The data include 300,000 to 450,000 distinct CDR3 sequences; the top ten clones carry 5% to 5.5%. Germline values: CDR1 MGHDK, CDR2 SYGVNS. The CDR3 is made up of 13 amino acids. The chain couples TRBV25-1 to TRBJ2-5; no DNA is available, so the TRBD1 call from TCRdb remains unchecked. Sample: blood T cells: a sorted CD56 or NKG2C T cell subset, CD4+ or CD8+ T cells, or bulk PBMC T cells (not recorded which). The clonotype originates from a man aged 18 to 69 in good health. CDR3: CASSEGGSGTQYF.